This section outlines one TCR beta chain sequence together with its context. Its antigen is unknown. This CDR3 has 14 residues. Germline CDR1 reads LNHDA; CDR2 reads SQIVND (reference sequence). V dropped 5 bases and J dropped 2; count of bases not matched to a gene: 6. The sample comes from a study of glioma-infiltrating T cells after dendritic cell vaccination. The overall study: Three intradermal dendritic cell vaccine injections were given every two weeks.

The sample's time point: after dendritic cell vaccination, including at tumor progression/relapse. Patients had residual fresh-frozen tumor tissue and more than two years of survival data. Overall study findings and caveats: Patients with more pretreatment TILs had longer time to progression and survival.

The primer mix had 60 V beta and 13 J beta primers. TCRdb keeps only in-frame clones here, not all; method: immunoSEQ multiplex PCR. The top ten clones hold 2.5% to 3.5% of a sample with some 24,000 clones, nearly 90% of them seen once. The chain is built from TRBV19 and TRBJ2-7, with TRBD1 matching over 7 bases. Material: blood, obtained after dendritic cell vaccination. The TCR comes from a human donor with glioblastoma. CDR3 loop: CASSSRDSTYEQYF. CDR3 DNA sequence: TGTGCCAGTAGTTCCCGGGACAGCACCTACGAGCAGTACTTC.